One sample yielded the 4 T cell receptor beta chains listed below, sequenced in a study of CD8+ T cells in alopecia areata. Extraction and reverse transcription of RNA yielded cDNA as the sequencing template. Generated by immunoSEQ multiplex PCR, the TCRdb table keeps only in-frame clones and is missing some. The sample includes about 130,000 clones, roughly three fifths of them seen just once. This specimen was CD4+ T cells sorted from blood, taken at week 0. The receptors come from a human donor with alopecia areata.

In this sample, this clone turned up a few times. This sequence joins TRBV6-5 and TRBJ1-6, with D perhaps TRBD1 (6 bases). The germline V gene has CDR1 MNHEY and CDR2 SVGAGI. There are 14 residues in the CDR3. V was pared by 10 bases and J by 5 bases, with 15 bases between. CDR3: CAIRSRQDNSPLHF. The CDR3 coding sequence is TGTGCCATCAGGTCGAGACAGGATAATTCACCCCTCCACTTT.

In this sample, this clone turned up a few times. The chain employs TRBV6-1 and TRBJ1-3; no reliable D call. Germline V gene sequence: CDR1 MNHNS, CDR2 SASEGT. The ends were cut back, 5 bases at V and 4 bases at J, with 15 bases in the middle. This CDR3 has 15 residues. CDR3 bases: TGTGCCAGCAGTCGCCCGTCCCGAGGGGGAAACACCATATATTTT. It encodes CASSRPSRGGNTIYF.

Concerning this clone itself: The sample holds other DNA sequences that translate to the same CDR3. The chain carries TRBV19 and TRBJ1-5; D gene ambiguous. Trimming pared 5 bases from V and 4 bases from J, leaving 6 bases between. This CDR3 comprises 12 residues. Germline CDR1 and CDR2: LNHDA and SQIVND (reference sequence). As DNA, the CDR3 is TGTGCCAGTAGTGGATTAAATCAGCCCCAGCATTTT. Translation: CASSGLNQPQHF.

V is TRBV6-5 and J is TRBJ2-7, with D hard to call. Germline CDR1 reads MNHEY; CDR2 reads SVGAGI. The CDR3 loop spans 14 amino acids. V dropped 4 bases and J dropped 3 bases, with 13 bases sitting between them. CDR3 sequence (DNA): TGTGCCAGCAGTTCCTCACTCACTGACTACGAGCAGTACTTC. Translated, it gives CASSSSLTDYEQYF.